Included here is one T cell receptor beta chain sequence, with context. Its antigen remains unknown. The record originates from a study of T-cell memory formation after mild COVID-19. Study summary: TCR clusters were mostly donor specific. The study, taken as a whole, reports: Shrinking CD4+ clones were chiefly CM and EM; CD8+ ones were chiefly EMRA. Certain responding clones were present in pre-infection memory, suggesting participation of cross-reactive memory.

Sample barcodes and UMIs were carried by the TCR alpha and TCR beta cDNA libraries that 5'RACE generated with constant-segment primers. TCRdb re-analysed the 5' RACE reads in MiXCR, keeping a single row per CDR3 protein. The profile shows 250,000 to 300,000 distinct CDR3 sequences, about a sixth of them singletons. The CDR3 is made up of 14 amino acids. Trimming pared 0 bases from V and 2 bases from J, leaving 10 bases between. The germline gives CDR1 SQVTM, CDR2 ANQGSEA. The chain links TRBV29-1 to TRBJ2-5; possible D gene TRBD1, 5 bases. Sequenced input: PBMCs or a T cell subset sorted from them (not recorded which). The TCR originated in a man between 18 and 35 years old who had mild COVID-19 (a few samples of this study predate the infection). Cell type and time point are not known. The CDR3 DNA reads TGCAGCGTTGAAGATTGGGGCCCACAAGAGACCCAGTACTTC. It codes for CSVEDWGPQETQYF.